The text below deals with one TCR beta chain. As yet, its antigen is unknown. These data originate in a study of T-cell reconstitution after alpha-beta-depleted transplantation in children. Study conclusions and caveats: A year post-transplant, T-cell counts and diversity derived mostly from newly produced T cells. In patients about two months after transplant, alpha-beta T cells reportedly arose from several hundred expanded graft clones. Surviving thymic progenitors and recipient T cells were the source of high TCRbeta diversity at day 60 in some patients.

A library of TCRbeta sequences, prepared with unique molecular identifiers, was generated. TCRdb re-called the PCR reads with MiXCR, one entry per CDR3 protein. The sample includes about 500,000 distinct CDR3 sequences, roughly 11% of them seen just once. The source of this sequence is a female patient between 2 and 10 years old who had a stem cell transplant for aplastic anemia, so the T cells may come from the graft donor. The specimen was PBMCs, mostly from graft donor cells, collected 180 days after TCRalphabeta/CD19-depleted stem cell transplant.

CDR3 in DNA: TGTGCCAGCAGTTTATCGCGGACCGAGACCTACGAGCAGTACTTC. This gives the protein CASSLSRTETYEQYF. The chain joins TRBV27 to TRBJ2-7, with D hard to call. Per germline, CDR1 MNHEY and CDR2 SMNVEV (reference sequence). The V gene lost 0 bases and the J gene lost 2 bases, with 11 bases spanning the gap. The CDR3 covers 15 residues.